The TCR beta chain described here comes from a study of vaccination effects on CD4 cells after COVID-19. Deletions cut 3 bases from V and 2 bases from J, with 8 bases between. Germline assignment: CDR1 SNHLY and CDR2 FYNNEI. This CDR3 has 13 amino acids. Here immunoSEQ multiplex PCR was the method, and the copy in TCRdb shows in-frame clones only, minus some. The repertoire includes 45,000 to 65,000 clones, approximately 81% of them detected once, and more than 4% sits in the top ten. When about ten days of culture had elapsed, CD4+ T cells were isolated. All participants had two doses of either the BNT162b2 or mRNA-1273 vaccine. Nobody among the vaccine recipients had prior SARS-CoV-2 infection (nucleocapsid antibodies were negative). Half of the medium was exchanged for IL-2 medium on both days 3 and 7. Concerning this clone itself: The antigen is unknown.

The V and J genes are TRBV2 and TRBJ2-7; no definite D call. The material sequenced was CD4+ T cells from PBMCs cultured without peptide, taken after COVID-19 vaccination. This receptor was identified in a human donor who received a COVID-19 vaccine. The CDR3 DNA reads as TGTGCCAGCAGTGACTCTTCCCCCTACGAGCAGTACTTC. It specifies CASSDSSPYEQYF.